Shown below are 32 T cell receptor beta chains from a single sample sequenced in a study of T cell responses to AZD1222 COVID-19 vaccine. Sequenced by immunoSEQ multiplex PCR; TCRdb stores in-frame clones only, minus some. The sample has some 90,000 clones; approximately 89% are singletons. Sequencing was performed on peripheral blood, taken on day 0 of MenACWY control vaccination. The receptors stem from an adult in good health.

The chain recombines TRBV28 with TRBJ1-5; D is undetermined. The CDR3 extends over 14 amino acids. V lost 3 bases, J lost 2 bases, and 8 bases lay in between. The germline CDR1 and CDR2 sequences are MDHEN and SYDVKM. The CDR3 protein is CASSFQAGNQPQHF. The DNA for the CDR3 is TGTGCCAGCAGTTTCCAGGCGGGCAATCAGCCCCAGCATTTT.

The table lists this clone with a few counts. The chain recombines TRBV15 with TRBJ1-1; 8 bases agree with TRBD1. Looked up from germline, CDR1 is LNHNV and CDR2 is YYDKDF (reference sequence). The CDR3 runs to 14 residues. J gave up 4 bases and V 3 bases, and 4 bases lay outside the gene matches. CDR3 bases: TGTGCCACCAGCAGGGACAGGGTAGGCACTGAAGCTTTCTTT. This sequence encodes CATSRDRVGTEAFF. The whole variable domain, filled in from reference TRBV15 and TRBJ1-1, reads DAMVIQNPRYQVTQFGKPVTLSCSQTLNHNVMYWYQQKSSQAPKLLFHYYDKDFNNEADTPDNFQSRRPNTSFCFLDIRSPGLGDTAMYLCATSRDRVGTEAFFGQGTRLTVV.

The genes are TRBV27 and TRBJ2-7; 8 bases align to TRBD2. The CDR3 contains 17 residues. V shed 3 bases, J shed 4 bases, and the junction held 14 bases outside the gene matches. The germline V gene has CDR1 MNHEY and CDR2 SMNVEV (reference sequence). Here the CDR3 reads CASSFNPPGTRKYEQYF. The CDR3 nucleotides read TGTGCCAGCAGTTTCAACCCCCCCGGGACTAGAAAATACGAGCAGTACTTC.

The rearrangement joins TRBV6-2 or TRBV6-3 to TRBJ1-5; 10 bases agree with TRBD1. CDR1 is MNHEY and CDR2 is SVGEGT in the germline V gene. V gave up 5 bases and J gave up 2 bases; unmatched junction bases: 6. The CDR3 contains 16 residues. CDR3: CASSNPTGGGNQPQHF. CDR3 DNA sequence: TGTGCCAGCAGTAACCCGACAGGGGGCGGCAATCAGCCCCAGCATTTT.

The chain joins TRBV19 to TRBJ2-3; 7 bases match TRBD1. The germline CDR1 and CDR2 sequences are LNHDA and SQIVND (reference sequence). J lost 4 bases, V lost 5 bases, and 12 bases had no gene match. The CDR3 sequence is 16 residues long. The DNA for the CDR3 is TGTGCCAGTAGTTTAGCCGGGACAGCCATCTCAGATACGCAGTATTTT. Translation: CASSLAGTAISDTQYF.

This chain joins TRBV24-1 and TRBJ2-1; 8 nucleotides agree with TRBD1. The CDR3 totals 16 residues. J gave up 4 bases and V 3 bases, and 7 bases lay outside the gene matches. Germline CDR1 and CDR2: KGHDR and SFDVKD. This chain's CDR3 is CATSDNTGGPYNEQFF. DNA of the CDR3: TGTGCCACCAGTGATAATACAGGGGGACCATACAATGAGCAGTTCTTC.

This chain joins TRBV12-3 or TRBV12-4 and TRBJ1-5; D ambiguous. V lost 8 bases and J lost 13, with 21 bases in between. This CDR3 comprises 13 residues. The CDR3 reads CASRRSLLGDQHF. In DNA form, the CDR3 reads TGTGCCAGCCGCAGATCTCTACTCGGGGATCAGCATTTT.

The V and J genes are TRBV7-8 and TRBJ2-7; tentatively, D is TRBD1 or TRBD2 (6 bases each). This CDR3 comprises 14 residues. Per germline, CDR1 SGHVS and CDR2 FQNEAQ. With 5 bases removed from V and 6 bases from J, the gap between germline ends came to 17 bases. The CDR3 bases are TGTGCCAGCAGCATTAGCGGCGGAGGGGGCGAGCAGTACTTC. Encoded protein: CASSISGGGGEQYF.

The CDR3 coding sequence is TGTGCCAGTAGTACCCCCGGGGGACAGGGAAACAATGAGCAGTTCTTC. This encodes CASSTPGGQGNNEQFF. J is TRBJ2-1 and V is TRBV19; TRBD1 agrees at 9 bases. The CDR3 has 16 residues. The germline V gene has CDR1 LNHDA and CDR2 SQIVND (reference sequence). The V and J ends lost 4 bases and 5 bases, in that order; junction bases with no gene match: 9. The whole variable domain, filled in from reference TRBV19 and TRBJ2-1, reads DGGITQSPKYLFRKEGQNVTLSCEQNLNHDAMYWYRQDPGQGLRLIYYSQIVNDFQKGDIAEGYSVSREKKESFPLTVTSAQKNPTAFYLCASSTPGGQGNNEQFFGPGTRLTVL.

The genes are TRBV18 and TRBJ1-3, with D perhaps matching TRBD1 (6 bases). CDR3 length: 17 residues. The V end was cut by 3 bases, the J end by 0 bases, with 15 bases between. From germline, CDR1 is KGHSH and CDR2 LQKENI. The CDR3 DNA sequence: TGTGCCAGCTCACCGGCCTGGGGGCAGGTCTCTGGAAACACCATATATTTT. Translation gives CASSPAWGQVSGNTIYF.

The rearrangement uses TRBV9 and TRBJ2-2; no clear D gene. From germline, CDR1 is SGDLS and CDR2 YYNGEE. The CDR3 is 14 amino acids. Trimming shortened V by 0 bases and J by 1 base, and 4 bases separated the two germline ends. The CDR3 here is CASSVAGNTGELFF. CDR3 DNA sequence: TGTGCCAGCAGCGTAGCGGGGAACACCGGGGAGCTGTTTTTT. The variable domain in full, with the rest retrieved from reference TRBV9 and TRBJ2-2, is DSGVTQTPKHLITATGQRVTLRCSPRSGDLSVYWYQQSLDQGLQFLIQYYNGEERAKGNILERFSAQQFPDLHSELNLSSLELGDSALYFCASSVAGNTGELFFGEGSRLTVL.

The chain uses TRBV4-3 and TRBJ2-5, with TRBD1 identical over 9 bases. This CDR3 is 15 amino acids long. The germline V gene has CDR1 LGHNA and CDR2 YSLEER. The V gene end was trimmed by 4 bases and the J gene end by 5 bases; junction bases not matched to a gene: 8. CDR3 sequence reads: CASSRGTGSAETQYF. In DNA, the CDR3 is TGCGCCAGCAGCCGAGGGACAGGGTCCGCCGAGACCCAGTACTTC.

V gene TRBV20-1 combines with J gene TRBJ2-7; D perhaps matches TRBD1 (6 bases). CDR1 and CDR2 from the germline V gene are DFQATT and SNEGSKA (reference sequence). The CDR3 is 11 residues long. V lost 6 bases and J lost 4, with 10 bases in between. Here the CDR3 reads CSAGQRYEQYF. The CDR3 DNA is TGCAGTGCCGGACAGCGTTACGAGCAGTACTTC.

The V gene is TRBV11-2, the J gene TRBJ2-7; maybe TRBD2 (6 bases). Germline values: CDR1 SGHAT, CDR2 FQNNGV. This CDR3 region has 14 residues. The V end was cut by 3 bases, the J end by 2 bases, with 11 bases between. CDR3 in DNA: TGTGCCAGCAGCTTTGTCGGGAGTCCCTACGAGCAGTACTTC. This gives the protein CASSFVGSPYEQYF.

This CDR3 is CASSQDLSAYGYTF. As DNA, the CDR3 is TGCGCCAGCAGCCAGGACCTAAGCGCCTATGGCTACACCTTC. V is TRBV4-3 and J is TRBJ1-2, with no clear D. This CDR3 has 14 amino acids. The germline CDR1 and CDR2 sequences are LGHNA and YSLEER. V lost 3 bases, J lost 4 bases, and 12 bases lay in between.

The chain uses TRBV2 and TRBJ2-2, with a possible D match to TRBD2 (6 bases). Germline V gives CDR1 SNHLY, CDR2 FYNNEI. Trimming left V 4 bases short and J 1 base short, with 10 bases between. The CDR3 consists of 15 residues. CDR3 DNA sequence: TGTGCCAGCAGTGGCTGGCGGGAGAACACCGGGGAGCTGTTTTTT. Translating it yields CASSGWRENTGELFF.

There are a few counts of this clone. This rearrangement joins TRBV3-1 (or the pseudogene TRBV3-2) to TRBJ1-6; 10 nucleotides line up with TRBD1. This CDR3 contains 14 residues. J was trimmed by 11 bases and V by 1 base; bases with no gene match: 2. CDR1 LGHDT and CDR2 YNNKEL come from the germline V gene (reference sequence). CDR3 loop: CASSQAGQGTPLHF. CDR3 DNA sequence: TGTGCCAGCAGCCAAGCGGGACAGGGGACACCCCTCCACTTT.

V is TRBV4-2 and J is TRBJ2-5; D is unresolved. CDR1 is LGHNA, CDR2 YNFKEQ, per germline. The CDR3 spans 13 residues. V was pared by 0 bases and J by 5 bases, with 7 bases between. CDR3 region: CASSQDPGETQYF. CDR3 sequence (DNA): TGTGCCAGCAGCCAAGACCCCGGGGAGACCCAGTACTTC.

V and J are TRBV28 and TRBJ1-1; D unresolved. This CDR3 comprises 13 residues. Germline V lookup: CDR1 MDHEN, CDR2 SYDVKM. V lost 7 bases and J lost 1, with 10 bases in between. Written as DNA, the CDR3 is TGTGCCAGCATTCCGCCTTGGAACACTGAAGCTTTCTTT. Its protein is CASIPPWNTEAFF.

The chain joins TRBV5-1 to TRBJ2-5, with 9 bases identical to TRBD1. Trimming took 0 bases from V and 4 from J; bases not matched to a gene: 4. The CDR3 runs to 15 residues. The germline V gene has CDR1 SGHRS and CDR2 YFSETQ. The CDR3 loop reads CASSLAQGAGETQYF. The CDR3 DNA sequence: TGCGCCAGCAGCTTGGCACAGGGGGCCGGAGAGACCCAGTACTTC.

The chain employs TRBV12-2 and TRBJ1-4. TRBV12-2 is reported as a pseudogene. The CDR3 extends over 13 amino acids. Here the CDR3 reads CASRLVIGEKLFF. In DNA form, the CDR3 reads TGTGCAAGTCGCTTAGTCATCGGAGAAAAACTGTTTTTT.

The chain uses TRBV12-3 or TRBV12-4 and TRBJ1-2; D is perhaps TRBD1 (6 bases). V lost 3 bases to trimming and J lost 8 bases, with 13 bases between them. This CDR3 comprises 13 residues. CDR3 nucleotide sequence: TGTGCCAGCAGTTTTTACAGGGAGGGCGGCTACACCTTC. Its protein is CASSFYREGGYTF.

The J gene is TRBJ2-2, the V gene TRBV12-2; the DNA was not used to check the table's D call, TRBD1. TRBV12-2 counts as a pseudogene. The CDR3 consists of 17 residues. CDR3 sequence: CASPIPHGQTNTGELFF. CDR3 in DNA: TGTGCAAGTCCCATACCCCACGGACAGACGAACACCGGGGAGCTGTTTTTT.

The CDR3 nucleotides read TGCGCCAGCAGCCAAGAGGGGAGGGGCTACGAGCAGTACTTC. Translation gives CASSQEGRGYEQYF. J is TRBJ2-7 and V is TRBV4-3, with 7 bases lining up with TRBD2. Germline loops: CDR1 LGHNA, CDR2 YSLEER. The CDR3 has 14 residues. J lost 3 bases, V lost 0 bases, and 2 bases had no gene match.

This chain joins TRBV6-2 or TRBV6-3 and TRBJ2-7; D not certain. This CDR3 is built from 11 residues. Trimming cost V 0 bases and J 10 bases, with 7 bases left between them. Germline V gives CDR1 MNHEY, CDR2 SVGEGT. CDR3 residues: CASSYSGIQYF. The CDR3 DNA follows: TGTGCCAGCAGTTACTCGGGGATTCAGTACTTC.

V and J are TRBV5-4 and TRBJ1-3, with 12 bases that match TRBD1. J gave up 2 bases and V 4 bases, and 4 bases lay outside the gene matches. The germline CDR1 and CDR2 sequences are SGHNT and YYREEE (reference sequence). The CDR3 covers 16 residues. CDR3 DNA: TGTGCCAGCAGCCGGGGACAGGGGGCGACTGGAAACACCATATATTTT. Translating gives CASSRGQGATGNTIYF.

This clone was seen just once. The CDR3, as DNA: TGTGCCAGCAGTTGGCTCGCCGGGACGGCAAGCACAGATACGCAGTATTTT. Its protein is CASSWLAGTASTDTQYF. The V gene is TRBV6-2 or TRBV6-3, the J gene TRBJ2-3; D possibly matches TRBD1 or TRBD2 (5 bases each). The V end was cut by 4 bases, the J end by 0 bases, with 17 bases between. The germline CDR1 and CDR2 sequences are MNHEY and SVGEGT. This CDR3 has 17 amino acids.

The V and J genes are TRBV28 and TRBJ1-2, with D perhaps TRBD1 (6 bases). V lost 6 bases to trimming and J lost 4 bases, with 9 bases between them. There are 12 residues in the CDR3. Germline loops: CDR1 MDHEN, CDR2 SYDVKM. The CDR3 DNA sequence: TGTGCCAGCAGCGGCAGGGGCTATGGCTACACCTTC. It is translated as CASSGRGYGYTF.

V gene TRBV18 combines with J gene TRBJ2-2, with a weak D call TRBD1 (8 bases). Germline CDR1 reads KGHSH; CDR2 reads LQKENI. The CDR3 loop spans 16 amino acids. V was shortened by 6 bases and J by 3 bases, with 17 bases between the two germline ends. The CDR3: CASSQRTGRDTGELFF. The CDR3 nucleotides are TGTGCCAGCTCTCAAAGGACAGGGAGGGACACCGGGGAGCTGTTTTTT.

CDR3 bases: TGTGCCAGCAGTTACCGGTCCAACTTACCCGGGGGGAAACTGTTTTTT. Amino acids: CASSYRSNLPGGKLFF. The chain carries TRBV6-5 and TRBJ1-4, with D perhaps TRBD1 (5 bases). This CDR3 contains 16 residues. The V gene's germline CDR1 is MNHEY and CDR2 SVGAGI. The V gene lost 2 bases and the J gene lost 11 bases, with 21 bases spanning the gap.

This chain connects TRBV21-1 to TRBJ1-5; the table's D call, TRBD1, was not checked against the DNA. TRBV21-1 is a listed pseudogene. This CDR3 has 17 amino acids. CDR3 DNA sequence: TGTGCCAGCAGCAGGGACAGGGGTATCTATAGCAATCAGCCCCAGCATTTT. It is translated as CASSRDRGIYSNQPQHF.

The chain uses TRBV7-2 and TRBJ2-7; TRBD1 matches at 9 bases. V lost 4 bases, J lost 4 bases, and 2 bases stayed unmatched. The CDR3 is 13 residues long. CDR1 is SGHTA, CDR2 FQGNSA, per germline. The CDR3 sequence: CASSSGTGYEQYF. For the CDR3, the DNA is TGTGCCAGCAGCTCCGGGACAGGGTACGAGCAGTACTTC. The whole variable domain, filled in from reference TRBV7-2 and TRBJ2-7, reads GAGVSQSPSNKVTEKGKDVELRCDPISGHTALYWYRQSLGQGLEFLIYFQGNSAPDKSGLPSDRFSAERTGGSVSTLTIQRTQQEDSAVYLCASSSGTGYEQYFGPGTRLTVT.